This record looks at one T cell receptor (beta chain) sequence and its context. Its antigen remains undetermined. One base away there is no much larger clone; base qualities are not given. The data belong to a study of shared clonotypes between healthy human individuals (TCRdb year 2020). As for the study more broadly: The cohort comprised a couple of women and a few men aged 18 to 49 years. For each donor, CD4 naive and CD4 memory were each run on three plates, CD8 naive on two plates, and CD8 memory on one plate. To increase sequencing depth and limit assay-specific biases, TCR repertoire library preparation and sequencing were carried out by different laboratories using diverse techniques. Leukapheresis yielded between about 0.85 and 9 billion PBMCs per donor. To estimate repertoire size and how much clonotype sharing occurs between individuals, the study deeply sequenced the blood TCR repertoires of five healthy adults.

Using the deep immunoSEQ assay, multiplex PCR amplified TCR CDR3 regions from genomic DNA. Extracted genomic DNA from each cell subset was spread evenly across all wells of several immunoSEQ 96-well plates, with each plate serving as a replicate. For sorted subsets, roughly 200 ng of genomic DNA, equivalent to roughly 30,000 T cell genomes, went into each replicate PCR. The purified libraries were quantified using a Qubit 3.0 fluorometer, sized with a Bioanalyzer 2100, and then quantified again using the KAPA Library Quantification kit. Every immunoSEQ 96-well plate was sequenced on a separate single-read 150-cycle Illumina NextSeq 550 flow cell. Processing in the source paper ran as follows. Because the immunoSEQ output included only junctional sequences and no quality scores, the filtering could not be the same as the filtering used for full-length reads. Sequences were annotated with PyIR, a Python wrapper for IgBLAST v1.9, and V/J genes and CDR3 were assigned using IMGT germline references. Reads were removed for weak V/J assignments (E-value above 1e-6), missing CDR3, stop codons, out-of-frame junctions, or ambiguous translated residues. A V3J clonotype was defined by an identical inferred V gene, J gene, and CDR3 amino acid sequence. The percentage overlap between two repertoires was calculated by dividing the number of shared unique clonotypes by the size of the smaller repertoire. Three approaches were used to assess repertoire richness: RTK rarefaction, the Chao1 estimator, and Recon v2.1 estimates of unobserved clonotypes. For all TCRbeta clonotypes obtained by the gDNA method from a few donors, generation probabilities were computed with OLGA. As stored in TCRdb, this immuneACCESS dataset retains in-frame rearrangements with V and J assigned. A fraction of the clones does not appear; measured against another copy, unresolved V genes explain less than half of the discrepancy, and the remainder lacks a known reason. D and trimming were read from the DNA, whereas the V and J calls and clone size are those reported in that table. In this sample the table shows approximately 2,000,000 clones, about 94% of which occur a single time. The ten largest make up under 2% of the sample.

The investigation overall reported the following: Pairwise subsampling indicated that sequencing depth was expected to affect the degree of clonotype sharing among donors. Naive subsets generally had larger estimated clonotype richness than memory subsets. Sampling was restricted to blood, and TCR repertoires in tissue are likely to differ from TCR repertoires in blood. Sharing across a few donors was observed for approximately 5% of naive CD4, over 3% of naive CD8, 2.3% of memory CD4, and roughly 0.43% of memory CD8 clonotypes. Because the study included only a small number of donors, the genetic and exposure-history diversity represented was limited. Compared with non-shared clonotypes, clonotypes shared by all four sorted-subset donors had higher generation probabilities. Incomplete sequencing was indicated by rarefaction of sorted-subset datasets, despite the large sequencing depth.

CD8 naive samples were obtained by positive selection for CCR7 among CD45RO-negative cells, yielding a CD45RA+CCR7+ population from which TemRA cells were excluded. The donors were healthy, HIV-negative adults who had no recently reported acute infections or vaccinations. Every donor was a Caucasian adult living in Nashville, Tennessee, USA. Blood was obtained by leukapheresis, after which PBMCs were separated by Ficoll-Histopaque density gradient centrifugation and cryopreserved in liquid nitrogen vapor phase. Analytical flow cytometry was used to check the purity and quantity of every magnetically sorted T cell population. Each sorted fraction had its genomic DNA isolated and then quantified by UV absorbance on a Nanodrop 2000c. From V the trimming removes 6 bases and from J it removes 6 bases, while the gene matches leave 5 bases of the junction unaccounted for. The CDR3 goes from the cysteine to the phenylalanine over 14 residues. Only CDR3 DNA remains: 42 bases, in frame from the first base. The germline V gene sets CDR1 to LGHNA and CDR2 to YNFKEQ.

This chain joins TRBV4-2 to TRBJ2-1; TRBD2 fits 10 bases in the junction. The sample was naive CD8+ T cells from PBMCs. The cell subset or site label, as the study defines it: CD45RA+CCR7+. This receptor was identified in a man aged 18-30 years in good health. Some clones in this sample may be carry-over from other donors' samples. The DNA sequence is given as TGTGCCAGCAGTCCCGGACTAGCGGTCAATGAGCAGTTCTTC. It encodes CASSPGLAVNEQFF.